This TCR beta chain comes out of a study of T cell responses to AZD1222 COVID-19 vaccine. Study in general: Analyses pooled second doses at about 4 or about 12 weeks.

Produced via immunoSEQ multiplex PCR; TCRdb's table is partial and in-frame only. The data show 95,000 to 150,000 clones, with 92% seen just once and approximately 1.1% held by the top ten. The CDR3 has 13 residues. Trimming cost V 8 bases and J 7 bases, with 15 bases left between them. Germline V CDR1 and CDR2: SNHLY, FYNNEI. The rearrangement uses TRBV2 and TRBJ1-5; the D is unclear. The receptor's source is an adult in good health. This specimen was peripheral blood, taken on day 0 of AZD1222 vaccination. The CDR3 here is CASGYSAEQPQHF. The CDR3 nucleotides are TGTGCCAGCGGATATAGCGCGGAGCAGCCCCAGCATTTT.